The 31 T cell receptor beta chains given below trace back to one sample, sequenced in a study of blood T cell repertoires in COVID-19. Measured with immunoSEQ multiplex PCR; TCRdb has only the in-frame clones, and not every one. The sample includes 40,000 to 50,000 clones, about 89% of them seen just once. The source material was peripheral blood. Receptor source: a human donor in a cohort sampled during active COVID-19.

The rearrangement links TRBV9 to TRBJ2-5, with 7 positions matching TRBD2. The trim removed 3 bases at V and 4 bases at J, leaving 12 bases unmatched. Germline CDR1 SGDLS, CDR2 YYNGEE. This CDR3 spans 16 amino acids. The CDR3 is CASSATGGGFGETQYF. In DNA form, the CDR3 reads TGTGCCAGCAGCGCAACCGGGGGAGGGTTTGGAGAGACCCAGTACTTC.

CDR3 sequence: CASSLGRGGYEQYF. For the CDR3, the DNA is TGTGCCAGCAGCTTGGGACGGGGAGGCTACGAGCAGTACTTC. The chain employs TRBV5-4 and TRBJ2-7; perhaps TRBD2 as D (6 bases). Germline V gene sequence: CDR1 SGHNT, CDR2 YYREEE (reference sequence). This CDR3 has 14 residues. The V gene lost 0 bases and the J gene lost 3 bases, with 10 bases spanning the gap.

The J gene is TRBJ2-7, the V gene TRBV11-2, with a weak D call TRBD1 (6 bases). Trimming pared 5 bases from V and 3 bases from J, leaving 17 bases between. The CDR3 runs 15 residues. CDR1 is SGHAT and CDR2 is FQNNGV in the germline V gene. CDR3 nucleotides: TGTGCCAGCAGCCCACTCCAGGGGATCTTCTACGAGCAGTACTTC. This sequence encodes CASSPLQGIFYEQYF. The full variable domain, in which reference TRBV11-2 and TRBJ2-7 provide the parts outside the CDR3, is EAGVAQSPRYKIIEKRQSVAFWCNPISGHATLYWYQQILGQGPKLLIQFQNNGVVDDSQLPKDRFSAERLKGVDSTLKIQPAKLEDSAVYLCASSPLQGIFYEQYFGPGTRLTVT.

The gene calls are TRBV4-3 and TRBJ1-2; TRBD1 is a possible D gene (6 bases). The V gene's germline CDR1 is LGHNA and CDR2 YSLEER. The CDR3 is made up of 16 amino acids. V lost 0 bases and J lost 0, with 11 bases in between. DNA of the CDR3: TGCGCCAGCAGCCAAGATCGGGACATACCTAACTATGGCTACACCTTC. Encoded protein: CASSQDRDIPNYGYTF.

CDR3 nucleotides: TGTGCCAGCAGTTACTCTTCTCAGCTTCTGACTGACACCATATATTTT. Protein: CASSYSSQLLTDTIYF. V usage is TRBV6-5 and J usage is TRBJ1-3; D call uncertain. Trimming pared 0 bases from V and 8 bases from J, leaving 17 bases between. The CDR3 length is 16 residues. CDR1 and CDR2 from the germline V gene are MNHEY and SVGAGI.

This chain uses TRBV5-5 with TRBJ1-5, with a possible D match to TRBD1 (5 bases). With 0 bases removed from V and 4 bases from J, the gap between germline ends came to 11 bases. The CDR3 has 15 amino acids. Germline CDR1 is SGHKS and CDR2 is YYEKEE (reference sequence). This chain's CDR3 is CASSLVGVLNQPQHF. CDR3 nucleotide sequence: TGTGCCAGCAGCTTGGTAGGGGTACTAAATCAGCCCCAGCATTTT.

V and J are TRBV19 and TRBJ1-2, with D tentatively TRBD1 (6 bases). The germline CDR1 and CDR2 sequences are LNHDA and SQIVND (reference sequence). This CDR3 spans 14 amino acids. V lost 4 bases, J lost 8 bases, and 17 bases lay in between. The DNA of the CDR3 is TGTGCCAGTAGTACCTCCGGGGGGGGGCTCGGCTACACCTTC. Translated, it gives CASSTSGGGLGYTF.

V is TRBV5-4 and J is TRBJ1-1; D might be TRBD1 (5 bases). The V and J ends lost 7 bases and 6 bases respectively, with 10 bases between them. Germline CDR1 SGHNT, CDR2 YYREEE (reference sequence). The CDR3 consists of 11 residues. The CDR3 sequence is CASYRGAEAFF. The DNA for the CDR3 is TGTGCCAGCTACCGGGGGGCTGAAGCTTTCTTT.

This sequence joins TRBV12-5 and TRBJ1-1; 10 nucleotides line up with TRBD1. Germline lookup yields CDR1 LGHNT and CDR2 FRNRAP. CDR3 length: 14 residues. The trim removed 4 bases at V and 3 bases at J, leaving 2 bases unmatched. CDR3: CASGWTGGYTEAFF. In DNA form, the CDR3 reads TGTGCTAGTGGTTGGACAGGGGGGTACACTGAAGCTTTCTTT. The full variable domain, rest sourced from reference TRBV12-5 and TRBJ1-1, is DARVTQTPRHKVTEMGQEVTMRCQPILGHNTVFWYRQTMMQGLELLAYFRNRAPLDDSGMPKDRFSAEMPDATLATLKIQPSEPRDSAVYFCASGWTGGYTEAFFGQGTRLTVV.

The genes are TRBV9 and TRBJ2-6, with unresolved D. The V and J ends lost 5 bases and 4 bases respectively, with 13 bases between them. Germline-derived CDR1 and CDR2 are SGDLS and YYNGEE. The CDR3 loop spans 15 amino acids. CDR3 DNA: TGTGCCAGCAGTGACTCAGTCGTAGGGGCCAACGTCCTGACTTTC. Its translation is CASSDSVVGANVLTF.

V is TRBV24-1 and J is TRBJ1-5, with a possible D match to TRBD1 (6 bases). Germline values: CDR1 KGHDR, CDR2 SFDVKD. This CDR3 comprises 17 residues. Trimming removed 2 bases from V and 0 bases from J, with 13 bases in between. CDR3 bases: TGTGCCACCAGTGATTCACAGGGAGTAAATAGCAATCAGCCCCAGCATTTT. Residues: CATSDSQGVNSNQPQHF.

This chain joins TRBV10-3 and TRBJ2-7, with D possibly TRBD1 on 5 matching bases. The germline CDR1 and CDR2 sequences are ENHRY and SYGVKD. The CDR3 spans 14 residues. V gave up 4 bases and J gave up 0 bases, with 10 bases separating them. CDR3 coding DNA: TGTGCCATCAGTGCAGGGTTTAACTCCTACGAGCAGTACTTC. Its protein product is CAISAGFNSYEQYF.

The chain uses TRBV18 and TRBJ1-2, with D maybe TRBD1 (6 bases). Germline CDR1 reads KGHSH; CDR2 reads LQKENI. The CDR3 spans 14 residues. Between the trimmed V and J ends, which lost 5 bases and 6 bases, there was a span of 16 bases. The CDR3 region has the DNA TGTGCCAGCTCATCGAATGAGGGGGGGCATGGCTACACCTTC. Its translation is CASSSNEGGHGYTF.

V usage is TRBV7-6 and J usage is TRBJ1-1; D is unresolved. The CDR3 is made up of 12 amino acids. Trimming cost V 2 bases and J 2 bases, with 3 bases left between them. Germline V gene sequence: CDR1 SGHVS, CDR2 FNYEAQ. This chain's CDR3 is CASSLINTEAFF. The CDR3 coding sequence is TGTGCCAGCAGCTTAATAAACACTGAAGCTTTCTTT.

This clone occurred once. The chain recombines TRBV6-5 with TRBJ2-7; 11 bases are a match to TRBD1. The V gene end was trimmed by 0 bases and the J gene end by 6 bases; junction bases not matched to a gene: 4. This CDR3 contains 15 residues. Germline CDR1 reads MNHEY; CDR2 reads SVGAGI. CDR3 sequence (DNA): TGTGCCAGCAGTTACTCCCCGGGACAGGGGGGCGAGCAGTACTTC. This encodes CASSYSPGQGGEQYF.

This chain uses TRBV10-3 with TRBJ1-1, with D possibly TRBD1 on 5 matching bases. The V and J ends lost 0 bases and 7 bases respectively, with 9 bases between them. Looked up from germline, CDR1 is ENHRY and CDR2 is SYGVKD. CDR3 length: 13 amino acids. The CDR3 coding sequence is TGTGCCATCAGTGAGTCGGAGGGGATTGAAGCTTTCTTT. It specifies CAISESEGIEAFF.

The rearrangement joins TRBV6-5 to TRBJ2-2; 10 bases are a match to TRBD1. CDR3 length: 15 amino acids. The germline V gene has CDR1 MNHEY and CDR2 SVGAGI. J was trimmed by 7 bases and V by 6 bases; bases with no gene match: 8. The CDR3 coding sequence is TGTGCCAGCAGAACCCTGACAGGGGGCCTCGGGGAGCTGTTTTTT. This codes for CASRTLTGGLGELFF.

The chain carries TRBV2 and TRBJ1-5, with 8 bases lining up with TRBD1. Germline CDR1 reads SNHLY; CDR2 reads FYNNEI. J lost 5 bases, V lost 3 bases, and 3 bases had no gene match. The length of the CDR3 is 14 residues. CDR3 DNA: TGTGCCAGCAGTGAGTTGACAGGGGATCAGCCCCAGCATTTT. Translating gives CASSELTGDQPQHF.

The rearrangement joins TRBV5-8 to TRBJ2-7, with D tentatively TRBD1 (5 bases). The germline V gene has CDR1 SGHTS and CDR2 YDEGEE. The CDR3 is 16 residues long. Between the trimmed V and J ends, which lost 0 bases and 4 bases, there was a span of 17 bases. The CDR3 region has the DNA TGTGCCAGCAGCTTGGTTCTCAGGACATCTTATTACGAGCAGTACTTC. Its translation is CASSLVLRTSYYEQYF.

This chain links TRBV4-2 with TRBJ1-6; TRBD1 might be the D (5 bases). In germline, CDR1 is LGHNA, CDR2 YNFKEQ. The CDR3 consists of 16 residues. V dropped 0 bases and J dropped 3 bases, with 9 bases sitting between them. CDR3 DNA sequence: TGTGCCAGCAGCCAAGAACGGGGGATCTATAATTCACCCCTCCACTTT. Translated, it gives CASSQERGIYNSPLHF.

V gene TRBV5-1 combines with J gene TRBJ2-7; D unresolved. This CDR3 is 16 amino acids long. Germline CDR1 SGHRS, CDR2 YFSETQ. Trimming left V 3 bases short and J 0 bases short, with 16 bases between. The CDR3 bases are TGCGCCAGCAGCTCTATGTCCCCGATCTCCTCCTACGAGCAGTACTTC. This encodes CASSSMSPISSYEQYF.

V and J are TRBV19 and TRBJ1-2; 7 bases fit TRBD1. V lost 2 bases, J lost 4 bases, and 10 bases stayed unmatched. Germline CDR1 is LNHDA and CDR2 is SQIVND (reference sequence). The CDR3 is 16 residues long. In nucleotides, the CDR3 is TGTGCCAGTAGTATACGGACAGGACTATTAGGCTATGGCTACACCTTC. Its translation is CASSIRTGLLGYGYTF.

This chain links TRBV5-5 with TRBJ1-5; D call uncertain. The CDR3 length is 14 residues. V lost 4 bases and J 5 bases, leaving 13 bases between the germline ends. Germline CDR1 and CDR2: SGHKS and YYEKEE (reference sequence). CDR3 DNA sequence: TGTGCCAGCAGCCCCTTACCAGGTGATCAGCCCCAGCATTTT. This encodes CASSPLPGDQPQHF.

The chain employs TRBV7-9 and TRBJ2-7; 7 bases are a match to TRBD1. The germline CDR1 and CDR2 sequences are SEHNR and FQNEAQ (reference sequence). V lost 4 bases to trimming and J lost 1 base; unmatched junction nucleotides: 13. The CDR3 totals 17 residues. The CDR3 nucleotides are TGTGCCAGCAGCTCGGGACAGTACGGATCTGTTTCCTACGAGCAGTACTTC. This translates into CASSSGQYGSVSYEQYF.

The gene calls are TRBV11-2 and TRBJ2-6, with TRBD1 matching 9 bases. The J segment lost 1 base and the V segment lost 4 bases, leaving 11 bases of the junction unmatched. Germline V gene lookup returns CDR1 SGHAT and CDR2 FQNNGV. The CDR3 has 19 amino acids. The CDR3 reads CASSSLPGQGWSGANVLTF. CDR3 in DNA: TGTGCCAGCAGCTCACTTCCGGGACAGGGCTGGTCTGGGGCCAACGTCCTGACTTTC.

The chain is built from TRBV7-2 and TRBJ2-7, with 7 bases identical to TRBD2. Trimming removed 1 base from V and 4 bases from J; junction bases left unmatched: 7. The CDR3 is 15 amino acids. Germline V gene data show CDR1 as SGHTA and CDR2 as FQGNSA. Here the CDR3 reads CASSLGKGAGYEQYF. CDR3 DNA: TGTGCCAGCAGCTTAGGGAAGGGAGCGGGATACGAGCAGTACTTC.

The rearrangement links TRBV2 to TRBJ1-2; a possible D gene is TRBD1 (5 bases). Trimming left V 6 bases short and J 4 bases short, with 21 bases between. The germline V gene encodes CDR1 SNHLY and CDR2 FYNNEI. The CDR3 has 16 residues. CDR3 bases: TGTGCCAGCAGCGGGGGGAGACTCACGGGTGGCTATGGCTACACCTTC. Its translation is CASSGGRLTGGYGYTF.

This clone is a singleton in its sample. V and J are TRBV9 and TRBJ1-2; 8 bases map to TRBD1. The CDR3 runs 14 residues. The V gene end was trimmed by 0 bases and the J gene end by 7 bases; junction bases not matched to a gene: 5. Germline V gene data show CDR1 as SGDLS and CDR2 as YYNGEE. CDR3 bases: TGTGCCAGCAGCGTAGATACAGGGGGGAGTGGCTACACCTTC. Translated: CASSVDTGGSGYTF.

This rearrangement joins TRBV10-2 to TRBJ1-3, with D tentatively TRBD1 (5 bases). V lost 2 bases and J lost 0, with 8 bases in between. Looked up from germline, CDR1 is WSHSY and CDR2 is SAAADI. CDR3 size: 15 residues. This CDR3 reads CASSEGASSGNTIYF. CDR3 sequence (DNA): TGCGCCAGCAGTGAGGGGGCGAGCTCTGGAAACACCATATATTTT.

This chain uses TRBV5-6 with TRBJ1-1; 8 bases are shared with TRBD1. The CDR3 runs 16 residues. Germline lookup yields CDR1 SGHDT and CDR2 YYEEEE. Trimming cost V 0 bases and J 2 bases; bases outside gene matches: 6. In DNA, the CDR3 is TGTGCCAGCAGCTTGGACGCAGGGGGCTCAAACACTGAAGCTTTCTTT. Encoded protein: CASSLDAGGSNTEAFF.

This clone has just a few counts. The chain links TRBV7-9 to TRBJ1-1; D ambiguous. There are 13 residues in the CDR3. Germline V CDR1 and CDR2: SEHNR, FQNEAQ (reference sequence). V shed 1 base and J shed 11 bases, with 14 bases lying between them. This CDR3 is CASSLEGLGGAFF. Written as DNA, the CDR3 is TGTGCCAGCAGCTTAGAGGGCCTGGGCGGGGCTTTCTTT.